This T cell receptor beta chain was observed in a study of blood T cell repertoires in COVID-19. About the study: The study drew acute and convalescent COVID-19 samples from the United States, Italy and Spain. Sample material is recorded as cDNA or gDNA derived from T cells, B-cell-depleted T cells, or PBMCs.

The CDR3 sequence is 15 residues long. CDR1 SGHAT and CDR2 FQNNGV come from the germline V gene. With V trimmed by 5 bases and J by 6 bases, 9 bases remained unmatched. As processed by the authors: Reference gene primer amplification in the assay estimated nucleated cell counts. TCRdb's table, derived via immunoSEQ multiplex PCR, lists solely in-frame clones and lacks some. V, J and clone size are those of that table, while D and trimming were read from the DNA. The sample lists 200,000 to 300,000 clones, just under 85% occurring once. The V and J genes are TRBV11-2 and TRBJ2-2; 7 bases match TRBD1. Sequenced input: peripheral blood. This TCR came from a man aged 50 to 59 with acute or convalescent COVID-19. CDR3 loop: CASSTSTGFAGELFF. The CDR3 DNA follows: TGTGCCAGCAGCACTTCGACAGGGTTTGCCGGGGAGCTGTTTTTT.